This T cell receptor (beta chain) was captured by sequencing in a study of cytomegalovirus exposure and HLA in healthy donors. 13 Jbeta primers and 60 Vbeta primers were used for the PCR. Method: immunoSEQ multiplex PCR; TCRdb's copy keeps in-frame clones and lacks some. There are approximately 150,000 clones in the sample; roughly two thirds occur only once, and around 4.5% lies in the top ten. Germline CDR1 reads SGHTA; CDR2 reads FQGNSA. V was clipped by 1 base and J by 10 bases; unmatched bases: 7. This CDR3 is 17 amino acids long. Material: PBMCs. The chain couples TRBV7-2 to TRBJ2-1; 16 positions match TRBD2. This sequence originates from a woman aged 18-35 years in good health and CMV-seropositive. This CDR3 reads CASSLVGTSGGAGEQFF. The CDR3 DNA reads TGTGCCAGCAGCTTAGTGGGGACTAGCGGGGGGGCCGGAGAGCAGTTCTTC.